The clone carrying this T cell receptor (beta chain) was seen only a few times. Germline-derived CDR1 and CDR2 are SGDLS and YYNGEE. Trimming stripped 0 bases from V and 0 bases from J, with 8 bases between. The CDR3 sequence is 15 residues long. TCRdb fed the RT-PCR reads into MiXCR, producing one record per CDR3 protein. Of about 680,000 distinct CDR3 sequences in the sample, approximately 14% were seen once. Sequencing was carried out using memory CD4+ T cells from blood. The sequence was collected from a female donor in good health, serving as a healthy control. The rearrangement joins TRBV9 to TRBJ2-3; maybe TRBD2 (6 bases). The CDR3 region is CASSVGGVSTDTQYF. CDR3 in DNA: TGTGCCAGCAGCGTAGGCGGGGTGAGCACAGATACGCAGTATTTT.